Listed below are T cell receptor beta chains from one sample, sequenced in a study of blood T cell repertoires in COVID-19. Here immunoSEQ multiplex PCR was the method, and the copy in TCRdb shows in-frame clones only, minus some. The table lists around 250,000 clones, about 90% of them singletons, with about 1.2% in the top ten. The sequenced material came from PBMCs or T cells enriched from blood (not recorded which). Receptor source: a human donor in a cohort exposed to, infected with or recovered from COVID-19 (not recorded which). The donor label of this sample is uncertain. CDR3s include the opening cysteine and the closing phenylalanine or tryptophan. The D gene is left open where the match is weak. Where a row states a size, it is once, few, many or the class of an expanded clone; other rows omit it.

DNA	CDR3	V	size	J	D
TGTGCCAGCAGCTTGGCCGGACATCTCCGGATAGACACCATATATTTT	CASSLAGHLRIDTIYF	TRBV5-6	NA	TRBJ1-3	NA
TGTGCCAGCAGTGAAAACCCGGGACTCTCCTACAATGAGCAGTTCTTC	CASSENPGLSYNEQFF	TRBV6-1	NA	TRBJ2-1	NA
TGTGCCATCTCGGCGGGGGAGTACAATGAGCAGTTCTTC	CAISAGEYNEQFF	TRBV10-3	NA	TRBJ2-1	TRBD2
TGTGCCAGCAGTCCAGGACAGGCTCCTTACGAGCAGTACTTC	CASSPGQAPYEQYF	TRBV27	once	TRBJ2-7	TRBD1
TGTGCCAGCAGCCATTCCTTGGACAGGGGGGATATCCGGGCCTACACCTTC	CASSHSLDRGDIRAYTF	TRBV3-1/TRBV3-2	NA	TRBJ1-2	TRBD1
TGCGCCAGCAGCTTGGCCCCAGGGCTGAACACTGAAGCTTTCTTT	CASSLAPGLNTEAFF	TRBV5-1	NA	TRBJ1-1	NA
TGTGCCAGCAGCGCCCGATCACTAGCGTCTAGCACAGATACGCAGTATTTT	CASSARSLASSTDTQYF	TRBV9	NA	TRBJ2-3	TRBD2
TGTGCCAGCAGCGCCCTCACCAGGGGACTAGCGGGGGGTACGAACACCGGGGAGCTGTTTTTT	CASSALTRGLAGGTNTGELFF	TRBV9	NA	TRBJ2-2	TRBD2
TGCGCCAGCAGCTTGAGTCCAGAGAGGAAAGCTAGCAATCAGCCCCAGCATTTT	CASSLSPERKASNQPQHF	TRBV5-1	NA	TRBJ1-5	NA
TGCAGCGTTGAAGATCCGGGTCACTATGGCTACACCTTC	CSVEDPGHYGYTF	TRBV29-1	NA	TRBJ1-2	NA
TGTGCCAGTAGTATAGAATCAGGGGGGAGGACTGAAGCTTTCTTT	CASSIESGGRTEAFF	TRBV19	NA	TRBJ1-1	TRBD1
TGCGCCAGCACAGACAGGGGGGTTAAGGTTGTCAAGTCCGAAAAACTGTTTTTT	CASTDRGVKVVKSEKLFF	TRBV10-2	NA	TRBJ1-4	TRBD1
TGTGCCAGCAGCCCCGACAGGGCCTTATCCTACGAGCAGTACTTC	CASSPDRALSYEQYF	TRBV6-5	NA	TRBJ2-7	TRBD1
TGTGCCAGCAGCTTAGTCGGGGGGCTTGGCTATGGCTACACCTTC	CASSLVGGLGYGYTF	TRBV7-9	NA	TRBJ1-2	NA
TGTGCCAGCAGCTCTCCTCTTTCGGGGAGCCCAGATACGCAGTATTTT	CASSSPLSGSPDTQYF	TRBV7-9	NA	TRBJ2-3	NA
TGTGCCAGTAGCCCGGACAGCTCTGGAAACACCATATATTTT	CASSPDSSGNTIYF	TRBV19	NA	TRBJ1-3	NA
TGTGCCAGTAGTATTGGGACAGGGAACGATCATTCACCCCTCCACTTT	CASSIGTGNDHSPLHF	TRBV19	NA	TRBJ1-6	TRBD1
TGTGCCAGCAGCCAAAAAGCCCCCGCATATGGCTACACCTTC	CASSQKAPAYGYTF	TRBV3-1/TRBV3-2	NA	TRBJ1-2	NA
TGTGCCAGCAGCCCCCGACTAGCGGGGGGCCGGGATGAGCAGTTCTTC	CASSPRLAGGRDEQFF	TRBV7-9	NA	TRBJ2-1	TRBD2
TGTGCCAGCAGCGGTCGTGGAAGCGGGAGTGAAAAACTGTTTTTT	CASSGRGSGSEKLFF	TRBV11-2	NA	TRBJ1-4	NA
TGTGCCAGCAGCCAAGATGGGGCTAGCGGGGGGGCCAGGGAGCTGTTTTTT	CASSQDGASGGARELFF	TRBV3-1/TRBV3-2	NA	TRBJ2-2	TRBD2
TGCAGTGCTAGTCCTGGACTAGCGGGGTTCACCGGGGAGCTGTTTTTT	CSASPGLAGFTGELFF	TRBV20-1	NA	TRBJ2-2	TRBD2
TGTGCCAGCAGCTTGCCAGGGGGCGAAAACACCATATATTTT	CASSLPGGENTIYF	TRBV11-2	NA	TRBJ1-3	TRBD1
TGTGCCAGCTCCCAGGACAGGTCCACTGAAGCTTTCTTT	CASSQDRSTEAFF	TRBV18	NA	TRBJ1-1	TRBD1
TGTGCCAGCAGCTTGGCAGGGGGCTCCTACGAGCAGTACTTC	CASSLAGGSYEQYF	TRBV7-2	NA	TRBJ2-7	TRBD1
TGTGCCAGTAGGGGACAGGGGTTCACTGAAGCTTTCTTT	CASRGQGFTEAFF	TRBV19	NA	TRBJ1-1	TRBD1
TGCGCCAGCAGGGGGGGTCACCGGGAGGGTTCGGGATCACCCCTCCACTTT	CASRGGHREGSGSPLHF	TRBV4-1	NA	TRBJ1-6	NA
TGTGCCAGCAGTCGAACAGCCACCATGAACACTGAAGCTTTCTTT	CASSRTATMNTEAFF	TRBV5-5	NA	TRBJ1-1	NA
TGTGCCAGCACCACACTAGCGGGGGGACACACAGATACGCAGTATTTT	CASTTLAGGHTDTQYF	TRBV5-4	NA	TRBJ2-3	TRBD2
TGTGCCAGCTCACTAGTACGACAGGGGGCGACGGAGACCCAGTACTTC	CASSLVRQGATETQYF	TRBV18	NA	TRBJ2-5	TRBD1
TGTGCCAGCACCATGGGGGGTGGGGAGACCCAGTACTTC	CASTMGGGETQYF	TRBV6-5	NA	TRBJ2-5	NA
TGTGCCAGCAGCCTCAAACCCGCAGGTCGGAATTCACCCCTCCACTTT	CASSLKPAGRNSPLHF	TRBV3-1/TRBV3-2	NA	TRBJ1-6	NA
TGTGCCAGCAAACAATGGGACTTGGGCGGGGAGCTGTTTTTT	CASKQWDLGGELFF	TRBV6-5	NA	TRBJ2-2	NA
TGTGCCAGCATCGAGGGGGGGGCATCTTCACCCCTCCACTTT	CASIEGGASSPLHF	TRBV6-5	NA	TRBJ1-6	NA
TGCGCCAGCAGTGATGGGCAAAACATTCAGTACTTC	CASSDGQNIQYF	TRBV10-2	once	TRBJ2-4	NA
TGTGCCAGCAGCTTGTGGCAAGGCACAGATACGCAGTATTTT	CASSLWQGTDTQYF	TRBV5-5	NA	TRBJ2-3	NA
TGTGCCAGCAGCTTTAGCGGCGGGGGGGCCAGGAGGAATGAGCAGTTCTTC	CASSFSGGGARRNEQFF	TRBV7-2	NA	TRBJ2-1	TRBD2
TGTGCCAGCAGCTCCCATCGGGGGGGCCTCGGAAATACGCAGTATTTT	CASSSHRGGLGNTQYF	TRBV7-2	NA	TRBJ2-3	TRBD2
TGTGCCAGCAGCTTGGGAGGGGGCTATGGCTACACCTTC	CASSLGGGYGYTF	TRBV5-6	NA	TRBJ1-2	NA
TGCAGCGTTGAAGACGGACAGGAGAACTATGGCTACACCTTC	CSVEDGQENYGYTF	TRBV29-1	NA	TRBJ1-2	TRBD1
TGTGCCAGCAGCCCCGGACTAGCGGGGGTCTACGAGCAGTACTTC	CASSPGLAGVYEQYF	TRBV6-5	NA	TRBJ2-7	TRBD2
TGTGCCAGCAGCCTAGAGGGGACTAGGAATTCACCCCTCCACTTT	CASSLEGTRNSPLHF	TRBV9	NA	TRBJ1-6	NA
TGTGCCAGCAGTTACTCAACAGGGCTAAATGGCTACACCTTC	CASSYSTGLNGYTF	TRBV5-5	few	TRBJ1-2	NA
TGCGCCAGCAGCGCGACCCGGGCAGGGCTGGGAGGCTACACCTTC	CASSATRAGLGGYTF	TRBV5-1	NA	TRBJ1-2	NA
TGTGCCAGCAGTCTCGCCGGGACAGGGGGCACAGATACGCAGTATTTT	CASSLAGTGGTDTQYF	TRBV28	NA	TRBJ2-3	TRBD1
TGTGCAACCGGGACAGGCAGCTCCTACGAGCAGTACTTC	CATGTGSSYEQYF	TRBV5-6	NA	TRBJ2-7	TRBD1
TGTGCCAGCTCTGATAGCGGGGGGGCGACCGGGGAGCTGTTTTTT	CASSDSGGATGELFF	TRBV9	NA	TRBJ2-2	TRBD2
TGTGCCAGCAGCGCCCTGGGACAGGGGAGAGTTGGCTACACCTTC	CASSALGQGRVGYTF	TRBV6-5	NA	TRBJ1-2	TRBD1
TGTGCCAGCTCACTTCGGGACATTGCGAACACTGAAGCTTTCTTT	CASSLRDIANTEAFF	TRBV18	NA	TRBJ1-1	NA
TGTGCCAGCAGCAAGGGGACAGGGGGCGGCAATCAGCCCCAGCATTTT	CASSKGTGGGNQPQHF	TRBV21-1	NA	TRBJ1-5	NA